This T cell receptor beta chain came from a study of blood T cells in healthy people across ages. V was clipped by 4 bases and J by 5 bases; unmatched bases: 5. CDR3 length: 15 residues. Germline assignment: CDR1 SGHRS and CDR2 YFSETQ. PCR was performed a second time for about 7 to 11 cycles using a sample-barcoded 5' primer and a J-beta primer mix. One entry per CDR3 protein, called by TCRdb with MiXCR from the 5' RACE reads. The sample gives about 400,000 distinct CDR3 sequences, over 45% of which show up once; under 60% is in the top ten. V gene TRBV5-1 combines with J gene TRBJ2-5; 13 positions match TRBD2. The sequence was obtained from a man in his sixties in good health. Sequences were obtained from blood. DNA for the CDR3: TGCGCCAGCAGCAAAGGACTAGCGGGGGCTGAGACCCAGTACTTC. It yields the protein CASSKGLAGAETQYF.